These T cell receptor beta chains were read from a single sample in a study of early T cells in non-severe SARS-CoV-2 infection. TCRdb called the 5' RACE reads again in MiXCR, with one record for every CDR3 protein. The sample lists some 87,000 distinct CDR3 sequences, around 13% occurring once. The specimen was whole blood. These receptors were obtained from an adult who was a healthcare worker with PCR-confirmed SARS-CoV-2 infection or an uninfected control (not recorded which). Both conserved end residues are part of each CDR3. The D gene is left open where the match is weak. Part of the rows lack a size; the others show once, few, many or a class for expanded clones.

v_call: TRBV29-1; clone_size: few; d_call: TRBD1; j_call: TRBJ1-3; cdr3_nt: TGCAGCGTTGAAGGCCCCAGGGGGGGAAACACCATATATTTT; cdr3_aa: CSVEGPRGGNTIYF
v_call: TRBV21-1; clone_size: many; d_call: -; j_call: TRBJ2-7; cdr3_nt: TGTGCCAGCAGTCATGGCTGGGCTAGCGGGAGGGCCGGTAACTACGAGCAGTACTTC; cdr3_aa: CASSHGWASGRAGNYEQYF
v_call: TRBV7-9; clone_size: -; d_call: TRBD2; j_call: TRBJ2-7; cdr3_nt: TGTGCCAGCAGCTCCACTTTCCGGGAGGGCCTTGGGCACGAGCAGTACTTC; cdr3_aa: CASSSTFREGLGHEQYF
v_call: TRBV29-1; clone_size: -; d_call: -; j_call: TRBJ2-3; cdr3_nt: TGCAGCGTTGAAGGTCGAGGGGGTAGCACAGATACGCAGTATTTT; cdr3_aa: CSVEGRGGSTDTQYF
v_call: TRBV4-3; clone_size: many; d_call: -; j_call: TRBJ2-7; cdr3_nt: TGCGCCAGCAGCCAAGATCTCGGGGGAGTATACTCCTACGAGCAGTACTTC; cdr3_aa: CASSQDLGGVYSYEQYF
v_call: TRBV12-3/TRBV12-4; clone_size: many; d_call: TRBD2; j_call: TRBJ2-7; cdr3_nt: TGTGCCAGCAGCCTAAGCGGGAGCTCCTACGAGCAGTACTTC; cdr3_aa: CASSLSGSSYEQYF
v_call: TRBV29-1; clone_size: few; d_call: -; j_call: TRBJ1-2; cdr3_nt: TGCAGCGCTGCGACTGACTATGGCTACACCTTC; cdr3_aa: CSAATDYGYTF
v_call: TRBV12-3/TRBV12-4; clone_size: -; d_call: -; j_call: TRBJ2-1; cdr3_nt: TGTGCCAGCAGTTCCAACAGGGATCAGCAGTTCTTC; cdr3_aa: CASSSNRDQQFF
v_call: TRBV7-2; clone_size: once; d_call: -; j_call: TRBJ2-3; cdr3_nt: TGTGCCAGCAGCTTAGTGCCCCCAGATACGCAGTATTTT; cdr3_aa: CASSLVPPDTQYF
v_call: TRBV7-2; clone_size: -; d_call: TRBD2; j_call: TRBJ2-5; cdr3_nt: TGTGCCAGCAGCCCACGCACTAGCGGGAGGAGGGAGACCCAGTACTTC; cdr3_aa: CASSPRTSGRRETQYF
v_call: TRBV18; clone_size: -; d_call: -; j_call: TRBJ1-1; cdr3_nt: TGTGCCAGCTCACCACGGATGTTGCAGATCAGCCCGGGAGACACTGAAGCTTTCTTT; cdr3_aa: CASSPRMLQISPGDTEAFF
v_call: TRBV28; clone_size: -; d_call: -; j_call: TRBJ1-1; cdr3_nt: TGTGCCAGCAGTACTACAGAGGTTGAAGCTTTCTTT; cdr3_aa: CASSTTEVEAFF
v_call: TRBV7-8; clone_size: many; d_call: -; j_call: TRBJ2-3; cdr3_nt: TGTGCCAGCAGCTTGTTGCGGATAGTTGGCACAGATACGCAGTATTTT; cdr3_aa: CASSLLRIVGTDTQYF
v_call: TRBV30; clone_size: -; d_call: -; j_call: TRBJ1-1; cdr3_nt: TGTGCCTGGAGTCTCCTAGACCGCTTAGGGACTGAAGCTTTCTTT; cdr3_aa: CAWSLLDRLGTEAFF
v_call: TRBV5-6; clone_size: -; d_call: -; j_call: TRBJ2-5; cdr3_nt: TGTGCCAGCAGTCCCCCCGGGGGGCGCATTGAGACCCAGTACTTC; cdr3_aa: CASSPPGGRIETQYF
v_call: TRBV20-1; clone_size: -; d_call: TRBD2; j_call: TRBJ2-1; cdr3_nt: TGCAGTGCTAGCTACGGACTAGCTGCCAATGAGCAGTTCTTC; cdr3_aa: CSASYGLAANEQFF
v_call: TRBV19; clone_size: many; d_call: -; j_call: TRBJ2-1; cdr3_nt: TGTGCCAGTAGTGGGATGGGGCGGTCCTCCTACAATGAGCAGTTCTTC; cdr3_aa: CASSGMGRSSYNEQFF
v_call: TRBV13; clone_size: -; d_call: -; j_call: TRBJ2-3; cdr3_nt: TGTGCCAGCAGCCTCGCCAAGGGATCAGATACGCAGTATTTT; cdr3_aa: CASSLAKGSDTQYF
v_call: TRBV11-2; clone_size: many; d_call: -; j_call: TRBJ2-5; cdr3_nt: TGTGCCAGCAGCACCGTCCGCCAGTTGGAGACCCAGTACTTC; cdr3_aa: CASSTVRQLETQYF
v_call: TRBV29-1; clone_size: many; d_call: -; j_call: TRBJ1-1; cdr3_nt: TGCAGCGTTGAAGATGGGGATTCTAGTGAAGCTTTCTTT; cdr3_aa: CSVEDGDSSEAFF
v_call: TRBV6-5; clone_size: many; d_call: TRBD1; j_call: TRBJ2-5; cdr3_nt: TGTGCCAGCAGTCGCGGCACAGGGGGCGACCAAGAGACCCAGTACTTC; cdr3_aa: CASSRGTGGDQETQYF
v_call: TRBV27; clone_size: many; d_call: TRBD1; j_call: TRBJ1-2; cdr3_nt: TGTGCCAGCAGTTTAGCCCCAGACAGGGATGTATATGGCTACACCTTC; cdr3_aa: CASSLAPDRDVYGYTF
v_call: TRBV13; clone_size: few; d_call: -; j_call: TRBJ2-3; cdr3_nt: TGTGCCAGCAGCTTATGGATCGGAGGGGATACGCAGTATTTT; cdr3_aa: CASSLWIGGDTQYF
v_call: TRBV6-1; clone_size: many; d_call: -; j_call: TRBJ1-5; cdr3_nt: TGTGCCAGCTTTAGTTTGGGGAGGGAAGAACAGCCCCAGCATTTT; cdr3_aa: CASFSLGREEQPQHF
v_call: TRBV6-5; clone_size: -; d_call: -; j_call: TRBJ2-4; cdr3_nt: TGTGCCAGCAGCCCCAGTCCGGCAGCCAAAAACATTCAGTACTTC; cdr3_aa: CASSPSPAAKNIQYF
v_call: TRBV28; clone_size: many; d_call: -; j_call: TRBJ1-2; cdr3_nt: TGTGCTTCCCAGGGAGCTAACTATGGCTACACCTTC; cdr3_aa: CASQGANYGYTF
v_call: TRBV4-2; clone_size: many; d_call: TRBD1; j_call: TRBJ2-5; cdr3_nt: TGTGCCAGCAGCCTAGTATTGGGACAGCAAGAGACCCAGTACTTC; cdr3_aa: CASSLVLGQQETQYF
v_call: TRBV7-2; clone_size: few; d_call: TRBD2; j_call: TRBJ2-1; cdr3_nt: TGTGCCAGCAGCTTACGAGCGGGAGAGTTTGAGCAGTTCTTC; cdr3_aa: CASSLRAGEFEQFF
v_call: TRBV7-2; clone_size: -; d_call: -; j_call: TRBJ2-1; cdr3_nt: TGTGCCAGCAGCGCGTCAGGGGACCCCTACAATGAGCAGTTCTTC; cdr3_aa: CASSASGDPYNEQFF
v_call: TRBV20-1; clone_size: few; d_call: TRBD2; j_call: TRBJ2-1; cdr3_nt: TGCAGTGCTAGATGGGGACTAGCGGGAGTGAATGAGCAGTTCTTC; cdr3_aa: CSARWGLAGVNEQFF
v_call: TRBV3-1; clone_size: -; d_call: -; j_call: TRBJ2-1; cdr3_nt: TGTGCCAGCAGCCAAGACAGATACAATGAGCAGTTCTTC; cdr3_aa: CASSQDRYNEQFF
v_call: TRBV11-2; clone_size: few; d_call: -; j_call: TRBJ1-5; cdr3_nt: TGTGCCAGCTCCTGGGGGCCAGCCGATCAGCCCCAGCATTTT; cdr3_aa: CASSWGPADQPQHF
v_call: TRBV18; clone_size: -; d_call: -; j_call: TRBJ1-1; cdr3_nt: TGTGCCAGCTCACCACCTTGGGCGGCCCATGAAGCTTTCTTT; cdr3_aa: CASSPPWAAHEAFF
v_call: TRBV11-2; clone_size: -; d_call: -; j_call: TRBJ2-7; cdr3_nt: TGTGCCAGCAGCTCCCCCTCGGGGGTTTACGAGCAGTACTTC; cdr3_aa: CASSSPSGVYEQYF
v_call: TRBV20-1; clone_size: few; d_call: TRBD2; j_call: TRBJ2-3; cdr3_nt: TGCAGTGCTAGAGTCGGACTAGCGGGAGGCGCAGATACGCAGTATTTT; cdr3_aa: CSARVGLAGGADTQYF
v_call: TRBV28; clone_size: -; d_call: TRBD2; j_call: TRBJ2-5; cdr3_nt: TGTGCCAGCAGTTTAGGGGGGGGGACCCAGTACTTC; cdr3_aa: CASSLGGGTQYF
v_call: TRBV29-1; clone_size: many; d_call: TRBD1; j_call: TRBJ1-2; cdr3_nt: TGCAGCGTCCCCCCGGGACAGGGAAACTATGGCTACACCTTC; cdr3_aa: CSVPPGQGNYGYTF
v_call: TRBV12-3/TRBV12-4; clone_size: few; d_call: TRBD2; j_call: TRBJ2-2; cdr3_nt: TGTGCCAGCAGTTTAGGAACTAGCGTAACCGGGGAGCTGTTTTTT; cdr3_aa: CASSLGTSVTGELFF
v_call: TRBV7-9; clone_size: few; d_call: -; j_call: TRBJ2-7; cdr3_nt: TGTGCCAGCAGCGCCCTCTACGAGCAGTACTTC; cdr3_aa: CASSALYEQYF
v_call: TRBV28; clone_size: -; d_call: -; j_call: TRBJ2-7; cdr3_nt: TGTGCCAGCAGCCTTACAGGGTTCTCCTACGAGCAGTACTTC; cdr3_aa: CASSLTGFSYEQYF
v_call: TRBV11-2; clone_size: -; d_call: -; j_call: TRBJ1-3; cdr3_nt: TGTGCCAGCAGCTTAGACGGGGGTTACACCATATATTTT; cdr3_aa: CASSLDGGYTIYF
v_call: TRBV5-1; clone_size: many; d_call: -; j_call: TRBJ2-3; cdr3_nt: TGCGCCAGCAGCTTGGACGGGGATACGCAGTATTTT; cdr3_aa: CASSLDGDTQYF
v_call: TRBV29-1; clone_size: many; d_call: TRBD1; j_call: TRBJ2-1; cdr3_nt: TGCAGCGTTGAATTTTGGGACAGTGAAAATGAGCAGTTCTTC; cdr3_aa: CSVEFWDSENEQFF
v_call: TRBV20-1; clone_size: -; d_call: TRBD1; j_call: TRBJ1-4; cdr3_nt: TGCAGTGCTAGAGATCGAAACAGGGGGGGAGAAAAACTGTTTTTT; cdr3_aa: CSARDRNRGGEKLFF
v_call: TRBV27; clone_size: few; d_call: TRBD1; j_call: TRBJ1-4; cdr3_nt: TGTGCCAGCACCAGGGACAGGGTACGCGAAAAACTGTTTTTT; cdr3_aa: CASTRDRVREKLFF
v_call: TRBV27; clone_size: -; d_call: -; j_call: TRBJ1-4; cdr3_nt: TGTGCCAGCAGTGCTTATCTAGAGGGGATAGGACAGCATGAAAAAGTGTTTTTT; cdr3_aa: CASSAYLEGIGQHEKVFF
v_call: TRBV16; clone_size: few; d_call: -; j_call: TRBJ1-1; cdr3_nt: TGTGCCAGCAGCCAAATTCAGGGGAAGCACACTGAAGCTTTCTTT; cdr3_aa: CASSQIQGKHTEAFF
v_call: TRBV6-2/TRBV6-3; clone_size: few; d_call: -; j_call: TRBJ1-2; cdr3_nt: TGTGCCAGCATCAATGGGGGGACACCAAACTATGGCTACACCTTC; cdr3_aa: CASINGGTPNYGYTF
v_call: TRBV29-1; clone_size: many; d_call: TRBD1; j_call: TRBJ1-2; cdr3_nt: TGCAGCGTTGAAGGACCCGGGGACAGGGGGCGATGGGGAGGCTACACCTTC; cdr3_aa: CSVEGPGDRGRWGGYTF
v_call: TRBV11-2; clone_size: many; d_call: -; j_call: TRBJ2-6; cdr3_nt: TGTGCCAGCAGCTTAGATCTTGTCTCTGGGGCCAACGTCCTGACTTTC; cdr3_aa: CASSLDLVSGANVLTF
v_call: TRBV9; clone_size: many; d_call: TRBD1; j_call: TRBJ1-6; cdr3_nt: TGTGCCAGCAGCGTAGACAAGGGACAGGGTAATTCACCCCTCCACTTT; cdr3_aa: CASSVDKGQGNSPLHF
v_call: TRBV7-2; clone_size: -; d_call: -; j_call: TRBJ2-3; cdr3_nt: TGTGCCAGCAGCTTAAGGCAGGGGCACTACACAGATACGCAGTATTTT; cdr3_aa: CASSLRQGHYTDTQYF
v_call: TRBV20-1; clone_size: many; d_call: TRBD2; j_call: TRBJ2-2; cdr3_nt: TGCAGTGCCAGGGACAGGAGGGAACTAGCGGGGCGGTGTACTAACGGGGAGCTGTTTTTT; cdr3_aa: CSARDRRELAGRCTNGELFF
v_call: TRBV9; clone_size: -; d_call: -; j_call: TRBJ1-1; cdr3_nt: TGTGCCAGCAGCGTATTGGCTGATAGTACTGAAGCTTTCTTT; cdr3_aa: CASSVLADSTEAFF
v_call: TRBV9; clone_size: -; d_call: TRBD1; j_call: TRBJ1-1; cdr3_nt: TGTGCCAGCAGCGAGGACAGGGTGAACACTGAAGCTTTCTTT; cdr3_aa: CASSEDRVNTEAFF